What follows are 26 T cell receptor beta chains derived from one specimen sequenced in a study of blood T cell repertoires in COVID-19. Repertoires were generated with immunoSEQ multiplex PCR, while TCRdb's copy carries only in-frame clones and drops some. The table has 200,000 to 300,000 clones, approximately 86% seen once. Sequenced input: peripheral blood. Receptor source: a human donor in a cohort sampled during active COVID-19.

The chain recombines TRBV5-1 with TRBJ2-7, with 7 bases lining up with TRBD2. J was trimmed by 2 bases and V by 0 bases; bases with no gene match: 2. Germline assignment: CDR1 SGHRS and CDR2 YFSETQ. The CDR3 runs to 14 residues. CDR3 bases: TGCGCCAGCAGCTTGGAGCGGGGAGCCTACGAGCAGTACTTC. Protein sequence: CASSLERGAYEQYF.

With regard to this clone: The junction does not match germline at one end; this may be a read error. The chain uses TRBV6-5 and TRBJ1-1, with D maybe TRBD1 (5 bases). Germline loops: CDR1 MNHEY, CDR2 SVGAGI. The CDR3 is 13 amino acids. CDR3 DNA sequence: TGTGCCAGCAGTCCGACAGCGCTCGAGGCTGGGATTTTT. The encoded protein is CASSPTALEAGIF.

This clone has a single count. This chain's CDR3 is CASSPLQGGNTGELFF. The CDR3 nucleotides are TGCGCCAGCAGCCCCCTACAAGGAGGGAACACCGGGGAGCTGTTTTTT. The V and J genes are TRBV5-1 and TRBJ2-2; TRBD2 is a possible D gene (5 bases). This CDR3 is 16 amino acids long. The V end lost 4 bases, the J end lost 1 base, and 14 bases lay between the germline ends. Germline lookup yields CDR1 SGHRS and CDR2 YFSETQ.

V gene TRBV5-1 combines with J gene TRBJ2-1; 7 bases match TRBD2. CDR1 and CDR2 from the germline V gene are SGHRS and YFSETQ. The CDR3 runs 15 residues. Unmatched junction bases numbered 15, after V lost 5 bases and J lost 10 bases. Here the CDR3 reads CASSQTGTTSREQFF. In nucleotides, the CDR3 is TGCGCCAGCAGTCAAACCGGGACTACATCTCGGGAGCAGTTCTTC.

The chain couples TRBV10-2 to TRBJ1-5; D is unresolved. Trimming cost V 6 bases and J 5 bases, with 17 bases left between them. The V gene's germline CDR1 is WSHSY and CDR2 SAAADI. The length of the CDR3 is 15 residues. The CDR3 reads CASRASAGIDQPQHF. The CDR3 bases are TGCGCCAGCAGGGCGAGTGCGGGGATTGATCAGCCCCAGCATTTT.

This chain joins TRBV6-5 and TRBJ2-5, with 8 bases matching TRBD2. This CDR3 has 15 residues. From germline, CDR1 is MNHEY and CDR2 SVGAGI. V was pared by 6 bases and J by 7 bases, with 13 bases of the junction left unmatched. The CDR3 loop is CASSRGGTTAGTQYF. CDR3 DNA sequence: TGTGCCAGCAGCCGCGGGGGGACCACCGCGGGGACCCAGTACTTC.

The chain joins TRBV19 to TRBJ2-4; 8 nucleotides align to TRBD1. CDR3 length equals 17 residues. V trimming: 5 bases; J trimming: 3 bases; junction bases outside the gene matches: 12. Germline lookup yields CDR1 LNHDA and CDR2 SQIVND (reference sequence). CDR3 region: CASSSQGGQGGKNIQYF. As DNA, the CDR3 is TGTGCCAGTAGTTCCCAAGGCGGACAGGGAGGCAAAAACATTCAGTACTTC. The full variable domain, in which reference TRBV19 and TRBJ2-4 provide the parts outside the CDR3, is DGGITQSPKYLFRKEGQNVTLSCEQNLNHDAMYWYRQDPGQGLRLIYYSQIVNDFQKGDIAEGYSVSREKKESFPLTVTSAQKNPTAFYLCASSSQGGQGGKNIQYFGAGTRLSVL.

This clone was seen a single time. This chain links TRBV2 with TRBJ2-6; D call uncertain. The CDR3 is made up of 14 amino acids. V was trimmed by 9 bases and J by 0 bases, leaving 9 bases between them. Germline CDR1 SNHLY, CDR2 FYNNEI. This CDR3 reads CASTVFSGANVLTF. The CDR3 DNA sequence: TGTGCCAGTACAGTGTTCTCTGGGGCCAACGTCCTGACTTTC.

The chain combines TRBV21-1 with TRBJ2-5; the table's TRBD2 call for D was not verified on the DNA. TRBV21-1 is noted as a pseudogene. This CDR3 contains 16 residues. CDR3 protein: CASTSRGGADSETQYF. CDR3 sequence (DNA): TGTGCCAGCACTTCAAGGGGGGGCGCGGATTCCGAGACCCAGTACTTC.

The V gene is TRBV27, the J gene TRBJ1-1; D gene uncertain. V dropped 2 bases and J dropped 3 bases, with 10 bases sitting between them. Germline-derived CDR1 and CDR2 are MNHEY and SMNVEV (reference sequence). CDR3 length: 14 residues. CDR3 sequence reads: CASSLRSQDTEAFF. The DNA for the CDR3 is TGTGCCAGCAGTTTACGGTCGCAGGACACTGAAGCTTTCTTT.

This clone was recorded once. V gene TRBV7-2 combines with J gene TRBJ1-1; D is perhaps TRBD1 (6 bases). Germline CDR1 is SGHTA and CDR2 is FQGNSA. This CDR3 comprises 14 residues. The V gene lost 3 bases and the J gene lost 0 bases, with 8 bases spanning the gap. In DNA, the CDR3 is TGTGCCAGCAGCTTTGGGGGCATGAACACTGAAGCTTTCTTT. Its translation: CASSFGGMNTEAFF.

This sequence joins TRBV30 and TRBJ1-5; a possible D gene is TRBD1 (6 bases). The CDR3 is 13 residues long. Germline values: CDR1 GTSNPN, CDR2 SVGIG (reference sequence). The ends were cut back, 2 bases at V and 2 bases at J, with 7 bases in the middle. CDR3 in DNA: TGTGCCTGGAGTTCAGGGGGCAATCAGCCCCAGCATTTT. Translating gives CAWSSGGNQPQHF.

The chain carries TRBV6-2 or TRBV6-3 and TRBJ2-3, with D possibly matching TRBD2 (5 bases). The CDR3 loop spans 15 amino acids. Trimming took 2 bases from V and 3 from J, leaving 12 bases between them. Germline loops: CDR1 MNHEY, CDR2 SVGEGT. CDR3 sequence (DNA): TGTGCCAGCAGTTACGAGGGTTGGGCTACAGATACGCAGTATTTT. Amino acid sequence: CASSYEGWATDTQYF.

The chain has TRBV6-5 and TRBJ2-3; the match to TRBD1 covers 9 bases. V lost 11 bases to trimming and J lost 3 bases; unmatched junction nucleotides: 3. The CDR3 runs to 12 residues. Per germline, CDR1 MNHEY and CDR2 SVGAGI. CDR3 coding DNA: TGTGCCGTAGACAGGGGGACAGATACGCAGTATTTT. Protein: CAVDRGTDTQYF.

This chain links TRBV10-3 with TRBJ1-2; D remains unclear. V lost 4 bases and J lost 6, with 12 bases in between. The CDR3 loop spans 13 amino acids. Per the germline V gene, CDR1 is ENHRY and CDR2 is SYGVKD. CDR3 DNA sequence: TGTGCCATCAGTGCCCCTAATGGTAATGGCTACACCTTC. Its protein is CAISAPNGNGYTF.

For the CDR3, the DNA is TGTGCCAGCAGCGTGTCCAGCTCCTACAATGAGCAGTTCTTC. Translated, it gives CASSVSSSYNEQFF. The chain has TRBV9 and TRBJ2-1; no clear D. Trimming took off 2 bases at V and 0 bases at J, with 6 bases between the two ends. Germline CDR1 and CDR2: SGDLS and YYNGEE. The CDR3 length is 14 residues.

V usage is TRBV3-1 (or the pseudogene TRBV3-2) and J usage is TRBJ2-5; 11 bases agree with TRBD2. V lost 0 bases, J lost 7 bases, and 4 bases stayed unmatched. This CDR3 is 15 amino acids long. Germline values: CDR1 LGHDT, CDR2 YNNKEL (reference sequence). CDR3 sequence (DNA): TGTGCCAGCAGCCAAGATTTAGCGGGAGGGCGGACCCAGTACTTC. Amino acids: CASSQDLAGGRTQYF.

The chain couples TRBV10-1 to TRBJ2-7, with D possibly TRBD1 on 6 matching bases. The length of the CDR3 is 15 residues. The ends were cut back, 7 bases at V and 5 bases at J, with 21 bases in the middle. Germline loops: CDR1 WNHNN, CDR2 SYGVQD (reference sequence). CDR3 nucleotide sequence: TGCGCCAGCACCTCAGTCGAGGACAGCAGGCACGAGCAGTACTTC. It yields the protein CASTSVEDSRHEQYF.

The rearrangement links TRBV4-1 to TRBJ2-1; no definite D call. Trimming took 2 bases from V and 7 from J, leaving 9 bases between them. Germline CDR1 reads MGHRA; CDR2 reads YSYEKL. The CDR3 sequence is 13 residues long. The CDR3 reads CASSQPSLNEQFF. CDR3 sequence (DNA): TGCGCCAGCAGCCAACCTAGTCTAAATGAGCAGTTCTTC.

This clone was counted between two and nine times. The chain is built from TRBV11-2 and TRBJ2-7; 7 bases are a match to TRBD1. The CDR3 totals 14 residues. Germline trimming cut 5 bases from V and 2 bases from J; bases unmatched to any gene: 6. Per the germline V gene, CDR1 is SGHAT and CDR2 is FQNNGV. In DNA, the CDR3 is TGTGCCAGCAGCCACTCGGACAGGCCCTACGAGCAGTACTTC. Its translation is CASSHSDRPYEQYF.

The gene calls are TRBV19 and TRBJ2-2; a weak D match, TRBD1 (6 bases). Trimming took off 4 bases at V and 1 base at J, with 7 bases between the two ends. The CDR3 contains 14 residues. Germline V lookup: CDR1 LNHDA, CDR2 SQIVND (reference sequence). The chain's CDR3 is CASSTGQNTGELFF. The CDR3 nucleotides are TGTGCCAGTAGTACGGGACAGAACACCGGGGAGCTGTTTTTT.

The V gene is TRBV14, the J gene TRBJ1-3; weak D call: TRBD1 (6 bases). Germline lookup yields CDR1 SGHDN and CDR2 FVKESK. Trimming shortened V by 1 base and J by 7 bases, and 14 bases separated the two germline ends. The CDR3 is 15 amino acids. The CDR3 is CASSQVGGARNTIYF. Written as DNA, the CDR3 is TGTGCCAGCAGCCAAGTTGGGGGGGCTCGGAACACCATATATTTT.

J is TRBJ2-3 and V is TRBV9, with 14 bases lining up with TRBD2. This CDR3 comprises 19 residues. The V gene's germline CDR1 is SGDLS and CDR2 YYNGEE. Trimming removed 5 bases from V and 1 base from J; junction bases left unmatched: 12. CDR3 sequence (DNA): TGTGCCAGCAGTCTCTTATACCCGGGACTAGCGGGGGGCACAGATACGCAGTATTTT. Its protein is CASSLLYPGLAGGTDTQYF.

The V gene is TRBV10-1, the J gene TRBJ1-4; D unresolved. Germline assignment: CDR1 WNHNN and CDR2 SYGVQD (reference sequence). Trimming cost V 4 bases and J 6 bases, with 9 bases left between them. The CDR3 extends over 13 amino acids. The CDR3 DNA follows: TGCGCCAGCAGTGCACAGAACGATGAAAAACTGTTTTTT. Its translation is CASSAQNDEKLFF.

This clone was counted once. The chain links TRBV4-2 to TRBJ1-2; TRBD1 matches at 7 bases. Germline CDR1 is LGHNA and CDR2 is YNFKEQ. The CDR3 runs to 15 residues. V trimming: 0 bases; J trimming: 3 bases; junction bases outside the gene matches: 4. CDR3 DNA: TGTGCCAGCAGCCAAGACAACAGGGGCGACTATGGCTACACCTTC. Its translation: CASSQDNRGDYGYTF.

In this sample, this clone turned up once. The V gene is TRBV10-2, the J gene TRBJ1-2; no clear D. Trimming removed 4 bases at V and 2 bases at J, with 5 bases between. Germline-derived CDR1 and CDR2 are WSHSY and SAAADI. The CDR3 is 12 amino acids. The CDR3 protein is CASSGANYGYTF. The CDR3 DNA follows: TGCGCCAGCAGTGGGGCGAACTATGGCTACACCTTC.